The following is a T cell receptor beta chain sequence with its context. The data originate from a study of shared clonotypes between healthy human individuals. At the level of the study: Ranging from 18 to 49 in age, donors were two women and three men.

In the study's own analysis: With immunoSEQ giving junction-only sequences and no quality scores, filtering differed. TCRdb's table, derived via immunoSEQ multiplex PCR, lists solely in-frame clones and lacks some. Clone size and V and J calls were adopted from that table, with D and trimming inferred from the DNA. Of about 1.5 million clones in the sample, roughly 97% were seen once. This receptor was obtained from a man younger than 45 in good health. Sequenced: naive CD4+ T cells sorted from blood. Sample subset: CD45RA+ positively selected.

CDR3 DNA: TGTGCCAGCAGCGCGGGACTAGCGGGAGATTTACGCGAGGAGACCCAGTACTTC. The encoded protein is CASSAGLAGDLREETQYF. V gene TRBV5-4 combines with J gene TRBJ2-5; 14 nucleotides agree with TRBD2. CDR1 SGHNT and CDR2 YYREEE come from the germline V gene (reference sequence). There are 18 residues in the CDR3. Trimming at V came to 4 bases and at J to 5 bases, leaving 13 bases not matched to a gene.